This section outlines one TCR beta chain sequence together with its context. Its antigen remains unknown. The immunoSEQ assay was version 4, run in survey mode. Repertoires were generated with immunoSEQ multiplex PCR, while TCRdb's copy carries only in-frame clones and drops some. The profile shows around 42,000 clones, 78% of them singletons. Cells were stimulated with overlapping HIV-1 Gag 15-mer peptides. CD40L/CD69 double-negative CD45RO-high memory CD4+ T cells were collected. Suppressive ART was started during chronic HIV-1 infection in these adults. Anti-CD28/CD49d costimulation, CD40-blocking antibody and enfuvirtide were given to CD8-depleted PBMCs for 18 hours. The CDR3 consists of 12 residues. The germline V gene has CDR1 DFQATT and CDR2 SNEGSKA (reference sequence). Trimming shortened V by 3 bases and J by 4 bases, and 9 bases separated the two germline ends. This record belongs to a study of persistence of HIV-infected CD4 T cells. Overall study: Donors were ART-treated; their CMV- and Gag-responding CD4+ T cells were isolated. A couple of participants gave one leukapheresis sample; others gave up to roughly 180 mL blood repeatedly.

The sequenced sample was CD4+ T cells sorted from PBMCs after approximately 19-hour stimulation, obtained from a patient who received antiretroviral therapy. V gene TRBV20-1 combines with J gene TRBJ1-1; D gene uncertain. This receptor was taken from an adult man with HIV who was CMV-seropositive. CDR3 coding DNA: TGCAGTGCTAGTTGGGGTTTCACTGAAGCTTTCTTT. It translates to CSASWGFTEAFF.